This T cell receptor beta chain originates from a study of identifying expanded T cells in peripheral blood. Study results and caveats: Over about two and four weeks, about 15 and 19 clones changed, versus approximately 1.2 between replicates. Two-week clone count variance significantly increased as total template count grew.

Here immunoSEQ multiplex PCR was the method, and the copy in TCRdb shows in-frame clones only, minus some. The data contain 90,000 to 120,000 clones, roughly 89% of them singletons. This clone was counted a single time. Its antigen remains unknown. No infections or other immune events were documented during collection. V gave up 1 base and J gave up 4 bases; unmatched junction bases: 4. CDR1 SGHVS and CDR2 FNYEAQ come from the germline V gene. CDR3 length equals 15 residues. This TCR was sampled from a person aged 18 to 75 in good health. The sample was blood. The rearrangement joins TRBV7-6 to TRBJ1-5, with 7 bases identical to TRBD1. This CDR3 reads CASSLGSGGNQPQHF. In nucleotides, the CDR3 is TGTGCCAGCAGCTTAGGGTCAGGGGGGAATCAGCCCCAGCATTTT.